This TCR beta chain was sequenced during a study of T cells in Graves' hyperthyroidism and ophthalmopathy. This clonotype was detected only a few times. Authors of the study amplified TCR beta CDR3 regions from RNA transcripts. TCR CDR3 underwent first-round RT-PCR with the HTBI primer set. MiXCR, applied by TCRdb to the multiplex PCR reads, yields one record per CDR3 protein. The repertoire consists of 300,000 to 350,000 distinct CDR3 sequences, with 15% to 20% occurring once and the leading ten covering approximately 49%. No ophthalmopathy progression within 18 months constituted stable Graves' hyperthyroidism. Each patient was aged 18 to 65 and had newly diagnosed hyperthyroidism of under 2 months' duration. Based on clinical symptoms, serum thyroxine and TRAb, thyroid ultrasound and orbital computed tomography, diagnoses were reached. J gave up 2 bases and V 5 bases, and 3 bases lay outside the gene matches. CDR1 is MGHDK, CDR2 SYGVNS, per germline. This CDR3 contains 14 residues.

This TCR derives from a woman aged 45-65 years with Graves' hyperthyroidism. V usage is TRBV25-1 and J usage is TRBJ2-5; 9 bases align to TRBD1. Sequencing was carried out using blood. CDR3 sequence (DNA): TGTGCCAGCAGTACGGACAGGGGACAAGAGACCCAGTACTTC. Protein sequence: CASSTDRGQETQYF.